This T cell receptor (beta chain) was recorded in a study of shared clonotypes between healthy human individuals. This clone came up once. The antigen remains undetermined. Clones were read by immunoSEQ multiplex PCR, and TCRdb kept only the in-frame ones, dropping some. The table shows more than 550,000 clones, with approximately 90% occurring only once. General study results and limits: Naive subsets generally exceeded memory subsets in estimated richness.

CD45RO negativity and positive selection for CCR7 defined naive CD8 cells, a population that excluded terminally differentiated effector memory CD45RA+ cells. The CDR3 extends over 15 amino acids. V gave up 6 bases and J gave up 2 bases, with 16 bases separating them. Germline loops: CDR1 MGHDK, CDR2 SYGVNS. Material for sequencing was naive CD8+ T cells sorted from blood. This chain joins TRBV25-1 and TRBJ2-5; a weak D match, TRBD1 (6 bases). The TCR sequence derives from a young man in good health. This chain's CDR3 is CASSPSRDTQETQYF. CDR3 nucleotides: TGTGCCAGCAGCCCCTCCCGGGACACACAAGAGACCCAGTACTTC.